Listed below are T cell receptor beta chains from one sample, sequenced in a study of cytomegalovirus exposure and HLA in healthy donors. Method: immunoSEQ multiplex PCR; TCRdb's copy keeps in-frame clones and lacks some. The sample holds approximately 140,000 clones, about 70% seen once. The sample consisted of PBMCs. Source of these receptors: a woman aged 55-69 years in good health and CMV-seropositive. CDR3s include the opening cysteine and the closing phenylalanine or tryptophan. The order of the fields is CDR3 DNA, CDR3 protein, V gene, J gene, D gene, clone size. A D gene is named only where the DNA matches it firmly. Expanded clones are given a class, and other clones once, few, many or no size at all.

CDR3 DNA: TGTGCCAGCAACCCCGGAGGGGCCGATGAAGCTTTCTTT; CDR3 protein: CASNPGGADEAFF; V gene: TRBV6-5; J gene: TRBJ1-1; D gene: .; clone size: .
CDR3 DNA: TGTGCCAGCAGTTCTCCCCAGAAAAACACCGGGGAGCTGTTTTTT; CDR3 protein: CASSSPQKNTGELFF; V gene: TRBV6-5; J gene: TRBJ2-2; D gene: .; clone size: .
CDR3 DNA: TGTGCCAGTGTACGGGGTCTTGGGGAGACCCAGTACTTC; CDR3 protein: CASVRGLGETQYF; V gene: TRBV2; J gene: TRBJ2-5; D gene: .; clone size: .
CDR3 DNA: TGTGCTAGTGGGTTAGGGGAGGTCAGCAATCAGCCCCAGCATTTT; CDR3 protein: CASGLGEVSNQPQHF; V gene: TRBV12-5; J gene: TRBJ1-5; D gene: .; clone size: .
CDR3 DNA: TGTGCCAGTAGCAATTTAAAACAGGGGGCCTGGTTAAACACTGAAGCTTTCTTT; CDR3 protein: CASSNLKQGAWLNTEAFF; V gene: TRBV19; J gene: TRBJ1-1; D gene: TRBD1; clone size: few
CDR3 DNA: TGTGCCAGTAGTATTTCCGGGACAGTTATCGGGGAGCTGTTTTTT; CDR3 protein: CASSISGTVIGELFF; V gene: TRBV19; J gene: TRBJ2-2; D gene: TRBD1; clone size: .
CDR3 DNA: TGTGCCAGCAGCCACCCGACAGGGGACTATGGCTACACCTTC; CDR3 protein: CASSHPTGDYGYTF; V gene: TRBV4-2; J gene: TRBJ1-2; D gene: TRBD1; clone size: .
CDR3 DNA: TGCGCCAGCAGTCAAGGGGACAGGGGGCGTGAGGGGGCCAAAAACATTCAGTACTTC; CDR3 protein: CASSQGDRGREGAKNIQYF; V gene: TRBV23-1; J gene: TRBJ2-4; D gene: TRBD1; clone size: .
CDR3 DNA: TGTGCCAGCAGCTCCACAGGGTATTTCTACGAGCAGTACTTC; CDR3 protein: CASSSTGYFYEQYF; V gene: TRBV7-8; J gene: TRBJ2-7; D gene: .; clone size: .
CDR3 DNA: TGTGCCAGCGGCCGCGGGGGAGGGTGGGATACGCAGTATTTT; CDR3 protein: CASGRGGGWDTQYF; V gene: TRBV6-5; J gene: TRBJ2-3; D gene: TRBD2; clone size: .
CDR3 DNA: TGTGCCAGCAGGACTAGCGGGGGGCCCGGGGAGCTGTTTTTT; CDR3 protein: CASRTSGGPGELFF; V gene: TRBV5-4; J gene: TRBJ2-2; D gene: TRBD2; clone size: .
CDR3 DNA: TGTGCCAGCAGTTACTGGGGACAGGGGGCTGTCACTGAAGCTTTCTTT; CDR3 protein: CASSYWGQGAVTEAFF; V gene: TRBV6-5; J gene: TRBJ1-1; D gene: TRBD1; clone size: .
CDR3 DNA: TGTGCCAGCAGTCCGGATAGGGGAAGTTACGGGACCCAGTACTTC; CDR3 protein: CASSPDRGSYGTQYF; V gene: TRBV2; J gene: TRBJ2-5; D gene: .; clone size: .
CDR3 DNA: TGTGCCAGCAGCTTGCATTTCTCGGGAGCTTTCTTT; CDR3 protein: CASSLHFSGAFF; V gene: TRBV11-2; J gene: TRBJ1-1; D gene: .; clone size: .
CDR3 DNA: TGCGCCAGCAGCTTTGGCGGCAATCCGACAGATACGCAGTATTTT; CDR3 protein: CASSFGGNPTDTQYF; V gene: TRBV5-1; J gene: TRBJ2-3; D gene: .; clone size: .
CDR3 DNA: TGTGCCAGCAGTGAGAGGAACACTGAAGCTTTCTTT; CDR3 protein: CASSERNTEAFF; V gene: TRBV6-5; J gene: TRBJ1-1; D gene: .; clone size: .
CDR3 DNA: TGTGCCAGCAGCGCCGCGACAGTCTATGGCTACACCTTC; CDR3 protein: CASSAATVYGYTF; V gene: TRBV11-2; J gene: TRBJ1-2; D gene: .; clone size: .
CDR3 DNA: TGTGCCAGCAGTGTCAGGGGTCCCAATCAGCCCCAGCATTTT; CDR3 protein: CASSVRGPNQPQHF; V gene: TRBV5-8; J gene: TRBJ1-5; D gene: .; clone size: .
CDR3 DNA: TGTGCCAGCAGCCAAGTTAGCGGGGGGCCCGGGGAGCTGTTTTTT; CDR3 protein: CASSQVSGGPGELFF; V gene: TRBV14; J gene: TRBJ2-2; D gene: TRBD2; clone size: .
CDR3 DNA: TGCGCCAGCAGCTTGACCGGGACTAGCGACTTCGAGCAGTACTTC; CDR3 protein: CASSLTGTSDFEQYF; V gene: TRBV5-1; J gene: TRBJ2-7; D gene: TRBD2; clone size: .
CDR3 DNA: TGTGCCAGCAGCCTCACCTCAGTGAATCAGCCCCAGCATTTT; CDR3 protein: CASSLTSVNQPQHF; V gene: TRBV7-2; J gene: TRBJ1-5; D gene: .; clone size: .
CDR3 DNA: TGTGCCAGTAGTTTGGGGGACAGGACGTACCAAGAGACCCAGTACTTC; CDR3 protein: CASSLGDRTYQETQYF; V gene: TRBV19; J gene: TRBJ2-5; D gene: TRBD1; clone size: .
CDR3 DNA: TGTGCCAGCAGACGGGACAGGGAGGCCCTCTACGAGCAGTACTTC; CDR3 protein: CASRRDREALYEQYF; V gene: TRBV6-5; J gene: TRBJ2-7; D gene: TRBD1; clone size: .
CDR3 DNA: TGCGCCAGCAGCTTGCAGAACTATGGCTACACCTTC; CDR3 protein: CASSLQNYGYTF; V gene: TRBV5-1; J gene: TRBJ1-2; D gene: .; clone size: .
CDR3 DNA: TGTGCCAGTAGTATTCAAAGGGGAACTAATGAAAAACTGTTTTTT; CDR3 protein: CASSIQRGTNEKLFF; V gene: TRBV19; J gene: TRBJ1-4; D gene: .; clone size: .
CDR3 DNA: TGCAGTGCTAGGACAGGGACTTCTGCTTTCTTT; CDR3 protein: CSARTGTSAFF; V gene: TRBV20-1; J gene: TRBJ1-1; D gene: TRBD1; clone size: .
CDR3 DNA: TGCGCCAGCAGATCCGAGGCCTATGGCTACACCTTC; CDR3 protein: CASRSEAYGYTF; V gene: TRBV5-1; J gene: TRBJ1-2; D gene: .; clone size: .
CDR3 DNA: TGTGCCAGCAGGGAACAGGGAGCCACTAATGAAAAACTGTTTTTT; CDR3 protein: CASREQGATNEKLFF; V gene: TRBV6-5; J gene: TRBJ1-4; D gene: .; clone size: .
CDR3 DNA: TGTGCCAGCAGCTCATGGACAGGGGAGTTTGGAGATACGCAGTATTTT; CDR3 protein: CASSSWTGEFGDTQYF; V gene: TRBV11-2; J gene: TRBJ2-3; D gene: TRBD1; clone size: .
CDR3 DNA: TGTTCCAGCAGCTCTCCCGGGACAGATGGCTACACCTTC; CDR3 protein: CSSSSPGTDGYTF; V gene: TRBV7-9; J gene: TRBJ1-2; D gene: TRBD1; clone size: once
CDR3 DNA: TGTGCCAGTAGTTTTGCACAGGGTTATGGCTACACCTTC; CDR3 protein: CASSFAQGYGYTF; V gene: TRBV19; J gene: TRBJ1-2; D gene: .; clone size: .
CDR3 DNA: TGTGCCAGCAGCTTAGAGGTCCTGGGACAGGGAAGTGGCTACACCTTC; CDR3 protein: CASSLEVLGQGSGYTF; V gene: TRBV11-2; J gene: TRBJ1-2; D gene: TRBD1; clone size: .
CDR3 DNA: TGCGCCAGCTCCTTTACCGCGGGACGGACCTACGAGCAGTACTTC; CDR3 protein: CASSFTAGRTYEQYF; V gene: TRBV5-1; J gene: TRBJ2-7; D gene: .; clone size: .
CDR3 DNA: TGTGCCAGCTCACCTCTTACTGAGACTGAAGCTTTCTTT; CDR3 protein: CASSPLTETEAFF; V gene: TRBV18; J gene: TRBJ1-1; D gene: .; clone size: .